These 7 T cell receptor beta chains share one sample of origin, sequenced in a study of shared clonotypes between healthy human individuals. Profiling relied on immunoSEQ multiplex PCR, and the TCRdb table lists in-frame clones only, not all of them. The table includes about 560,000 clones, around 78% detected once. Sequences were obtained from PBMCs. Source of these receptors: a woman in her forties in good health. Some clones in this sample may be carry-over from other donors' samples.

The chain recombines TRBV15 with TRBJ2-1, with no clear D. The CDR3 extends over 14 amino acids. The V gene lost 1 base and the J gene lost 9 bases, with 13 bases spanning the gap. The germline gives CDR1 LNHNV, CDR2 YYDKDF (reference sequence). The CDR3, as DNA: TGTGCCACCAGCAGAGCCTCCGCTTTCGCTGAGCAGTTCTTC. This sequence encodes CATSRASAFAEQFF.

This chain links TRBV9 with TRBJ1-1; no reliable D call. Trimming stripped 1 base from V and 1 base from J, with 8 bases between. CDR1 and CDR2 (germline): SGDLS, YYNGEE. This CDR3 has 14 amino acids. The CDR3 nucleotides read TGTGCCAGCAGCGTATCCAATGCGAACACTGAAGCTTTCTTT. It encodes CASSVSNANTEAFF.

The V call is TRBV15, the J call TRBJ2-7; D gene uncertain. The CDR3 consists of 16 residues. The germline CDR1 and CDR2 sequences are LNHNV and YYDKDF (reference sequence). The V end lost 0 bases, the J end lost 0 bases, and 12 bases lay between the germline ends. CDR3 DNA: TGTGCCACCAGCAGAGATCGAGGACCCAGCTCCTACGAGCAGTACTTC. Translating gives CATSRDRGPSSYEQYF.

CDR3 nucleotides: TGTGCCAGCAGCTTAATCGCAGCGACGTCCTACAATGAGCAGTTCTTC. Translated, it gives CASSLIAATSYNEQFF. The V and J genes are TRBV7-8 and TRBJ2-1; D is unresolved. This CDR3 comprises 16 residues. From germline, CDR1 is SGHVS and CDR2 FQNEAQ. Trimming took off 2 bases at V and 1 base at J, with 12 bases between the two ends.

This clone appeared a single time. V gene TRBV18 combines with J gene TRBJ2-5, with D possibly called TRBD1 or TRBD2 (5 bases each). V was pared by 3 bases and J by 1 base, with 15 bases between. This CDR3 has 16 residues. Germline V CDR1 and CDR2: KGHSH, LQKENI. CDR3 DNA: TGTGCCAGCTCACCCCGGACACCCGGGGCCCAAGAGACCCAGTACTTC. Protein product: CASSPRTPGAQETQYF.

This clone has a handful of counts. This chain joins TRBV28 and TRBJ2-5; the D gene is possibly TRBD2 (6 bases). CDR1 MDHEN and CDR2 SYDVKM come from the germline V gene. The CDR3 runs 14 residues. V lost 3 bases, J lost 1 base, and 9 bases lay in between. The CDR3 DNA reads TGTGCCAGCAGTTTCCTAGCGAGCCAAGAGACCCAGTACTTC. This codes for CASSFLASQETQYF.

This clone came up a few times. The chain recombines TRBV7-9 with TRBJ2-1, with D unclear. This CDR3 is 10 amino acids long. Germline CDR1 and CDR2: SEHNR and FQNEAQ (reference sequence). The V and J ends lost 8 bases and 7 bases respectively, with 6 bases between them. The CDR3 DNA is TGTGCCAGCGGTCCGAATGAGCAGTTCTTC. This translates into CASGPNEQFF.